The present TCR beta chain was sequenced within a study of T cell responses to AZD1222 COVID-19 vaccine. TCRdb's copy holds only in-frame clones and misses some; the assay was immunoSEQ multiplex PCR. The sample carries about 96,000 clones, roughly 90% recorded once. CDR3 length: 15 residues. Germline V gives CDR1 MDHEN, CDR2 SYDVKM. Trimming removed 2 bases from V and 0 bases from J, with 11 bases in between. Concerning this clone itself: The antigen remains undetermined.

Study conclusions and caveats: Just six people given AZD1222 tested seropositive at baseline. A reported finding is that nearly half of spike-specific TCRs target unmutated variant regions. Elevations in Spike-specific TCR breadth and depth followed administration of two AZD1222 doses.

Sequencing was performed on peripheral blood, taken on day 0 of AZD1222 vaccination. The clonotype comes from an adult in good health. The chain carries TRBV28 and TRBJ2-7; possible D gene TRBD2, 5 bases. The CDR3 region is CASSLRPGSSYEQYF. The CDR3 bases are TGTGCCAGCAGTTTACGGCCGGGGAGCTCCTACGAGCAGTACTTC.